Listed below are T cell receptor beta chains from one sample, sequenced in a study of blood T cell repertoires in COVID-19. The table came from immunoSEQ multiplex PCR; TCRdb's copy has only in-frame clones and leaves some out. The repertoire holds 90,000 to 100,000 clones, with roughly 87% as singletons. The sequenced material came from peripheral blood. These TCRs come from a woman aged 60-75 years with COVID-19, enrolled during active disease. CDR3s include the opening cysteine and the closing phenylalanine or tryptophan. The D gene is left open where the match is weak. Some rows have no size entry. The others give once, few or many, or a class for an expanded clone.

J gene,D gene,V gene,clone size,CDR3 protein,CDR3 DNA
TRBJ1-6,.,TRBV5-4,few,CASSFQGTNNSPLHF,TGTGCCAGCAGCTTTCAGGGTACGAATAATTCACCCCTCCACTTT
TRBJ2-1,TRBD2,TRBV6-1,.,CASSGLAGGLNNEQFF,TGTGCCAGCAGTGGACTAGCGGGGGGACTTAACAATGAGCAGTTCTTC
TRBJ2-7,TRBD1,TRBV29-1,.,CSVEPGGSYEQYF,TGCAGCGTTGAACCAGGGGGCTCCTACGAGCAGTACTTC
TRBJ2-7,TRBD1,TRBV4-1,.,CASSQPPTGLYEQYF,TGCGCCAGCAGCCAACCCCCGACAGGGTTATACGAGCAGTACTTC
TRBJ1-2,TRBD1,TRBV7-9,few,CASSLEGTAAFTYYGYTF,TGTGCCAGCAGCTTGGAAGGGACAGCAGCTTTTACTTACTATGGCTACACCTTC
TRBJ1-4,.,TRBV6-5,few,CASSYSWGGVEKLFF,TGTGCCAGCAGTTACTCTTGGGGAGGAGTTGAAAAACTGTTTTTT
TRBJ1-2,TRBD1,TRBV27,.,CATFPLGQGSYGYTF,TGTGCCACCTTCCCTCTTGGACAGGGGAGCTATGGCTACACCTTC
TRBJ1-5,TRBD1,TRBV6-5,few,CASNGQAGNQPQHF,TGTGCCAGCAATGGACAGGCAGGCAATCAGCCCCAGCATTTT
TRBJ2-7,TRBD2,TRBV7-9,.,CASGGAYEQYF,TGTGCCAGCGGGGGGGCCTACGAGCAGTACTTC
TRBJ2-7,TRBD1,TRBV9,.,CASSVADGTALGEQYF,TGTGCCAGCAGCGTAGCGGACGGGACAGCTTTAGGGGAGCAGTACTTC
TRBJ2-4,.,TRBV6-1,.,CASSEAGVKNIQYF,TGTGCCAGCAGTGAAGCCGGGGTCAAAAACATTCAGTACTTC
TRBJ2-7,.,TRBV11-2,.,CASSLETGISYEQYF,TGTGCCAGCAGCTTAGAAACAGGGATCTCCTACGAGCAGTACTTC
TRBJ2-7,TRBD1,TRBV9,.,CASSVDAGTGNPYEQYF,TGTGCCAGCAGCGTAGATGCCGGGACAGGCAACCCCTACGAGCAGTACTTC
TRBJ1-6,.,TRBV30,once,CAWGAVFSPLHF,TGTGCCTGGGGGGCAGTTTTTTCACCCCTCCACTTT
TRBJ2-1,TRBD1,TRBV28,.,CASSSVAQGECEQFF,TGTGCCAGCAGTTCCGTCGCCCAGGGGGAGTGTGAGCAGTTCTTC
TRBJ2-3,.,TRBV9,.,CASSVASSGLTDTQYF,TGTGCCAGCAGCGTAGCGAGTAGCGGCCTCACAGATACGCAGTATTTT
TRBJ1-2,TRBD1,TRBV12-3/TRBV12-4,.,CASSTTGERGYTF,TGTGCCAGCAGTACGACAGGGGAACGGGGCTACACCTTC
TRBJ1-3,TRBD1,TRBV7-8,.,CASSTRQGRSGNTIYF,TGTGCCAGCAGCACCCGACAGGGGAGGTCTGGAAACACCATATATTTT
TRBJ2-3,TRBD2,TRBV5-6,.,CASSRDPRGGGGTDTQYF,TGTGCCAGCAGCCGCGACCCTCGGGGCGGGGGTGGCACAGATACGCAGTATTTT
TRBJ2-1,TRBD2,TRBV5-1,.,CASSLEAGGRYNEQFF,TGCGCCAGCAGCTTGGAGGCGGGGGGCAGGTACAATGAGCAGTTCTTC
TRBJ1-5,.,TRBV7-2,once,CASTQRADSNQPQHF,TGTGCCAGCACCCAGCGGGCCGATAGCAATCAGCCCCAGCATTTT
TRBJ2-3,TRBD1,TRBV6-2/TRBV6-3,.,CASSYPKGTGVTDTQYF,TGTGCCAGCAGTTACCCCAAAGGGACAGGGGTCACAGATACGCAGTATTTT
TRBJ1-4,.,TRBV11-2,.,CASSLSSGMGLALFF,TGTGCCAGCAGCTTGAGTAGCGGTATGGGGTTAGCGCTGTTTTTT
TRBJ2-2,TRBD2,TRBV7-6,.,CASSFERGGLSPNTGELFF,TGTGCCAGCAGCTTCGAGCGGGGGGGCCTTTCCCCGAACACCGGGGAGCTGTTTTTT